This TCR beta chain was sequenced in a study of blood T cell repertoires in COVID-19. Study-wide background: T cells, B-cell-depleted T cells, or PBMCs provided the cDNA or gDNA that served as material.

As processed by the authors: Estimated nucleated cell counts came from reference gene primer amplification. Method: immunoSEQ multiplex PCR; TCRdb's copy keeps in-frame clones and lacks some. V, J and clone size were drawn from that table, and D and trimming were deduced from the DNA. The data contain about 250,000 clones, about four fifths of them singletons. Germline assignment: CDR1 SGHKS and CDR2 YYEKEE (reference sequence). The V and J ends lost 2 bases and 4 bases respectively, with 21 bases between them. The CDR3 is made up of 18 amino acids. Sequencing was performed on peripheral blood. The genes are TRBV5-5 and TRBJ2-2, with D possibly TRBD1 on 6 matching bases. This TCR derives from a man aged 50 to 59 with active or convalescent COVID-19. The CDR3 reads CASSLTGRTSPTTGELFF. The CDR3 bases are TGTGCCAGCAGCTTAACAGGGCGAACATCACCGACCACCGGGGAGCTGTTTTTT.